These 16 T cell receptor beta chains came from one sample sequenced in a study of OX40 agonist ivuxolimab in advanced cancers. This table comes from immunoSEQ multiplex PCR, and its TCRdb copy is limited to in-frame clones, with some not included. Of around 94,000 clones in the sample, around 85% were seen once. This material consisted of CD4+ or CD8+ T cells sorted from blood, taken in a trial of the OX40 agonist ivuxolimab. The receptor source for this set is an adult with an advanced solid tumor such as melanoma, head and neck, liver or kidney cancer.

V usage is TRBV19 and J usage is TRBJ2-1; D tentatively reads TRBD1 or TRBD2 (5 bases each). The CDR3 is made up of 16 amino acids. Trimming pared 4 bases from V and 4 bases from J, leaving 17 bases between. Germline CDR1 and CDR2: LNHDA and SQIVND (reference sequence). CDR3: CASSRTGPHLYNEQFF. DNA for the CDR3: TGTGCCAGTAGTAGGACGGGACCCCATCTTTACAATGAGCAGTTCTTC.

CDR3 bases: TGCGCCAGCAGAGCAGATACGGGGGGCGGGGAGCTGTTTTTT. Amino acid sequence: CASRADTGGGELFF. V gene TRBV5-1 combines with J gene TRBJ2-2; 7 bases align to TRBD2. Trimming removed 5 bases from V and 7 bases from J; junction bases left unmatched: 8. CDR3 size: 14 residues. Germline CDR1 reads SGHRS; CDR2 reads YFSETQ.

The V gene is TRBV7-9, the J gene TRBJ2-5, with a weak D call TRBD1 (7 bases). Trimming cost V 5 bases and J 5 bases, with 21 bases left between them. CDR3 size: 16 residues. Germline CDR1 reads SEHNR; CDR2 reads FQNEAQ (reference sequence). CDR3 sequence (DNA): TGTGCCAGCAGCCCTCCCGTGGGACAGACTAGGGAGACCCAGTACTTC. Protein product: CASSPPVGQTRETQYF.

The sample holds one count of this clone. CDR3 in amino acids: CASSLLAGGGGEQYF. For the CDR3, the DNA is TGTGCCAGCAGCTTACTAGCGGGGGGTGGAGGGGAGCAGTACTTC. The chain has TRBV7-2 and TRBJ2-7; 11 bases map to TRBD2. Trimming removed 2 bases from V and 7 bases from J; junction bases left unmatched: 7. CDR1 and CDR2 (germline): SGHTA, FQGNSA. CDR3 length: 15 residues.

This clone was counted only a few times. This chain links TRBV4-1 with TRBJ1-5; D gene uncertain. The CDR3 loop spans 15 amino acids. CDR1 and CDR2 (germline): MGHRA, YSYEKL. V was pared by 1 base and J by 2 bases, with 9 bases between. The chain's CDR3 is CASSQGVWGNQPQHF. The CDR3 nucleotides read TGCGCCAGCAGCCAAGGTGTGTGGGGCAATCAGCCCCAGCATTTT.

The rearrangement uses TRBV4-2 and TRBJ2-7, with 10 bases fitting TRBD2. V lost 4 bases and J lost 3; bases outside the gene matches: 15. Germline loops: CDR1 LGHNA, CDR2 YNFKEQ. This CDR3 spans 18 amino acids. The CDR3, as DNA: TGTGCCAGCAGCCTCCGAAGCGGGAGGGCCCAGTCTGTCTACGAGCAGTACTTC. This encodes CASSLRSGRAQSVYEQYF.

This sequence joins TRBV5-1 and TRBJ2-3; the match to TRBD2 covers 8 bases. CDR1 is SGHRS and CDR2 is YFSETQ in the germline V gene. The CDR3 covers 18 residues. V was clipped by 2 bases and J by 3 bases; unmatched bases: 14. Here the CDR3 DNA reads TGCGCCAGCAGCTTCCCCGGCCGTGGCGGGAGGAGGACAGATACGCAGTATTTT. It encodes CASSFPGRGGRRTDTQYF.

This chain connects TRBV4-3 to TRBJ1-6; D is unresolved. Trimming took 0 bases from V and 7 from J, leaving 10 bases between them. The CDR3 is made up of 15 amino acids. CDR1 and CDR2 from the germline V gene are LGHNA and YSLEER. The DNA of the CDR3 is TGCGCCAGCAGCCAAGATCCGGGCGGAAATTCACCCCTCCACTTT. The encoded protein is CASSQDPGGNSPLHF.

The chain carries TRBV19 and TRBJ2-7; 9 bases align to TRBD2. V lost 3 bases and J lost 4; bases outside the gene matches: 7. This CDR3 spans 15 amino acids. Germline V CDR1 and CDR2: LNHDA, SQIVND (reference sequence). The CDR3 spells CASSIGAGGIYEQYF. CDR3 sequence (DNA): TGTGCCAGTAGTATCGGGGCGGGAGGGATTTACGAGCAGTACTTC.

The V call is TRBV7-2, the J call TRBJ2-1; 8 bases align to TRBD1. Germline CDR1 SGHTA, CDR2 FQGNSA. CDR3 length equals 13 residues. Trimming removed 7 bases from V and 10 bases from J; junction bases left unmatched: 9. The DNA for the CDR3 is TGTGCCAGCAATCACCAGGGGGCGCGCGAGCAGTTCTTC. Protein product: CASNHQGAREQFF.

The V and J genes are TRBV6-1 and TRBJ2-1; TRBD2 matches 15 bases. Germline CDR1 is MNHNS and CDR2 is SASEGT. This CDR3 is built from 18 residues. Unmatched junction bases numbered 5, after V lost 5 bases and J lost 0 bases. CDR3 sequence: CASSKGLAGGSSYNEQFF. The CDR3 DNA is TGTGCCAGCAGTAAAGGACTAGCGGGAGGGTCCTCCTACAATGAGCAGTTCTTC.

The chain has TRBV19 and TRBJ1-2; D gene ambiguous. V was trimmed by 4 bases and J by 8 bases, leaving 17 bases between them. The germline gives CDR1 LNHDA, CDR2 SQIVND (reference sequence). The CDR3 consists of 14 residues. The CDR3 DNA is TGTGCCAGTAGTACGGACGGTCGTCCTTGGGGCTACACCTTC. Translating it yields CASSTDGRPWGYTF.

The chain carries TRBV10-3 and TRBJ2-3; D ambiguous. CDR1 and CDR2 (germline): ENHRY, SYGVKD. The V gene lost 5 bases and the J gene lost 4 bases, with 19 bases spanning the gap. The CDR3 runs to 16 residues. The CDR3 region is CAISPTSRWSPDTQYF. As DNA, the CDR3 is TGTGCCATCAGTCCGACCTCACGGTGGTCCCCAGATACGCAGTATTTT.

This clone appeared once. The J gene is TRBJ2-1, the V gene TRBV7-3; D is perhaps TRBD1 (5 bases). The CDR3 is 14 residues long. Trimming took 6 bases from V and 6 from J, leaving 15 bases between them. Germline V gene data show CDR1 as SGHTA and CDR2 as FQGTGA. DNA of the CDR3: TGTGCCAGCAGTTTCAAGGGGTACGGCAATGAGCAGTTCTTC. Its protein is CASSFKGYGNEQFF.

This rearrangement joins TRBV5-1 to TRBJ2-2; the D gene is possibly TRBD1 (7 bases). The CDR3 covers 19 residues. With 0 bases removed from V and 4 bases from J, the gap between germline ends came to 22 bases. Germline lookup yields CDR1 SGHRS and CDR2 YFSETQ. The CDR3 protein is CASSLGGTVGLQGTGELFF. Written as DNA, the CDR3 is TGCGCCAGCAGCTTGGGCGGGACAGTGGGACTCCAGGGCACCGGGGAGCTGTTTTTT.

The genes are TRBV15 and TRBJ2-3, with 8 bases matching TRBD2. CDR3 length: 20 residues. The germline V gene encodes CDR1 LNHNV and CDR2 YYDKDF (reference sequence). The V and J ends lost 1 base and 2 bases, in that order; junction bases with no gene match: 17. The CDR3, as DNA: TGTGCCACCAGCAGAGCTTGGCGGGAGGCCGGGACTAGGGACACAGATACGCAGTATTTT. Translation gives CATSRAWREAGTRDTDTQYF.